Below are 3 T cell receptor beta chains sequenced from a single sample in a study of blood T cell repertoires in COVID-19. The table came from immunoSEQ multiplex PCR; TCRdb's copy has only in-frame clones and leaves some out. The sample consists of about 350,000 clones, roughly 84% of them appearing once. What was sequenced was PBMCs or T cells enriched from blood (not recorded which). These receptors were collected from a woman aged 25 to 39 who had recovered from COVID-19.

V and J are TRBV5-5 and TRBJ2-6; D uncertain. CDR1 is SGHKS, CDR2 YYEKEE, per germline (reference sequence). Trimming shortened V by 8 bases and J by 2 bases, and 8 bases separated the two germline ends. This CDR3 spans 13 amino acids. The CDR3 DNA follows: TGTGCCAGTCGTACAGCTGGGGCCAACGTCCTGACTTTC. Translated: CASRTAGANVLTF.

The chain carries TRBV28 and TRBJ2-1; a possible D gene is TRBD2 (6 bases). Trimming shortened V by 7 bases and J by 4 bases, and 14 bases separated the two germline ends. The CDR3 has 14 residues. Germline V gene data show CDR1 as MDHEN and CDR2 as SYDVKM. This CDR3 is CASTAAGKYNEQFF. CDR3 nucleotides: TGTGCCAGCACCGCGGCGGGGAAATACAATGAGCAGTTCTTC.

The chain couples TRBV7-3 to TRBJ1-1; the match to TRBD1 covers 7 bases. The CDR3 is made up of 14 amino acids. V was clipped by 3 bases and J by 7 bases; unmatched bases: 8. CDR1 is SGHTA and CDR2 is FQGTGA in the germline V gene. In DNA, the CDR3 is TGTGCCAGCAGCTTCCAGGGGGGTAAAGGTGAAGCTTTCTTT. It is translated as CASSFQGGKGEAFF.